This T cell receptor (beta chain) was recorded in a study of T cells in Graves' hyperthyroidism and ophthalmopathy. Study information: Peripheral blood specimens were obtained at initial diagnosis, prior to any treatment.

Germline V gene data show CDR1 as SNHLY and CDR2 as FYNNEI. The CDR3 consists of 15 residues. Trimming took 10 bases from V and 1 from J; bases not matched to a gene: 11. RNA transcripts yielded amplified TCR beta CDR3 regions. The HTBI primer set drove a first-round RT-PCR of the TCR CDR3. Each CDR3 protein is one row after TCRdb ran MiXCR on the multiplex PCR reads. The profile shows about 300,000 distinct CDR3 sequences, about 14% of them singletons. Turning to this clonotype: Being one base from a much bigger clone, this may be a read error.

The clonotype originates from a woman aged 25 to 39 with Graves' hyperthyroidism that later progressed to Graves' ophthalmopathy. The sequencing input was blood. The chain carries TRBV2 and TRBJ2-3; 7 bases are shared with TRBD1. CDR3 residues: CAIRTRDSRTDTQYF. The CDR3 nucleotides are TGTGCCATCAGGACCCGGGACAGCCGCACAGATACGCAGTATTTT.